This T cell receptor beta chain was recorded in a study of early T cells in non-severe SARS-CoV-2 infection (dated by TCRdb to the early 2020s). With regard to the full study: TCR sequencing used bulk RNA from unsorted whole blood, so alpha and beta chains could not be paired.

A case-control design nested within a healthcare worker cohort in London, UK, was used, with weekly nasopharyngeal swab PCR tests and blood sampling performed. Healthcare workers were enrolled in the week of the UK lockdown, from 23 to 31 March 2020, and were followed every week for up to roughly 15 weeks. Library method: 5' RACE. Instrument used: NextSeq 500. Unique molecular identifiers were attached to individual cDNA molecules in the TCR library protocol so that sequencing error and PCR bias could be corrected. Sequencing covered both TCR alpha and beta chains, and within each sample the abundances of alpha and beta sequences were tightly co-correlated. Regarding the original processing steps: V gene, J gene and CDR3 annotation of TCR sequences was performed with Decombinator V4. Expanded TCRs were defined as changing significantly between any two time points under a Poisson model with p below 0.0001. TCR abundances were normalised to the total number of TCRs sequenced per sample and were expressed as counts per million. MAIT TCRs were defined by TRAV1-2 paired with TRAJ12, TRAJ20 or TRAJ33, and iNKT TCRs by TRAV10 paired with TRAJ18. VDJdb, accessed 1 November 2021, was searched for CMV, EBV and SARS-CoV-2 annotated TCRs, with TCRs annotated for multiple antigens excluded. The public sequencing data were trimmed at Q25 with fastp and processed into clonotypes with MiXCR by TCRdb, which kept only in-frame beta chains. Every distinct CDR3 protein forms one entry, paired with its most common genes and DNA. What appears here as the V and J calls and clone size reflects TCRdb's work, not the paper's. The sample table contains about 71,000 distinct CDR3 sequences; only one count was recorded for 9.5% to 15% of them. The ten largest clones take up around 2.9% of the sample.

From the germline V gene (reference sequence), CDR1 is DFQATT and CDR2 is SNEGSKA. The CDR3 holds 14 amino acids from the cysteine to the phenylalanine. Solely the CDR3 DNA is kept, with 42 bases framed from the first base. Summary of the overall study and its limitations: VDJdb matching was skewed toward anti-spike CD8 responses and likely underestimated virus-specific expansions, missing private and CD4 specificities.

As for this clonotype: Which antigen it targets is not known. Base-call qualities are not available, and no considerably larger clone is one nucleotide away.

The chain was built from TRBV20-1 and TRBJ2-2; D gene: possibly TRBD2, on 5 matching bases. The clonotype comes from an adult who was a healthcare worker with PCR-confirmed SARS-CoV-2 infection or an uninfected control (not recorded which). The source was whole blood, collected at baseline. The sequence in DNA is TGCAGCGCACAGCGGAACGCGAACACCGGGGAGCTGTTTTTT. Its coded protein is CSAQRNANTGELFF.